This T cell receptor beta chain was observed in a study of T-cell memory formation after mild COVID-19. Using its own MiXCR run on the 5' RACE reads, TCRdb lists one record per CDR3 protein. This sample has some 320,000 distinct CDR3 sequences; 15% occur once, and the top ten carry under 25%. The CDR3 totals 21 residues. Germline assignment: CDR1 MNHEY and CDR2 SVGAGI. After removal of 0 bases from V and 0 bases from J, the junction contained 16 bases not matched to a gene. This clonotype was counted only a few times. V usage is TRBV6-5 and J usage is TRBJ2-4, with 8 bases identical to TRBD2. The material sequenced was PBMCs or a T cell subset sorted from them (not recorded which). The sequence came from a man aged 18 to 30 who had mild COVID-19 (a few samples of this study predate the infection). Cell type and time point are not known. The chain's CDR3 is CASSYSGTGLGTFLAKNIQYF. CDR3 nucleotides: TGTGCCAGCAGTTACTCAGGGACGGGACTAGGGACTTTCCTAGCCAAAAACATTCAGTACTTC.